A single sample gave rise to the 26 T cell receptor beta chains below, sequenced in a study of cytomegalovirus exposure and HLA in healthy donors. The PCR had 60 Vbeta and 13 Jbeta primers. Sequencing was performed with immunoSEQ multiplex PCR; in TCRdb, only in-frame clones are kept and a portion is missing. The sample has about 120,000 clones; 80% are singletons. Specimen: PBMCs. These receptors came from a man in his forties or fifties in good health and CMV-seronegative.

This clone was seen just once. The chain joins TRBV19 to TRBJ1-2; maybe TRBD1 (6 bases). V lost 4 bases and J lost 2, with 8 bases in between. CDR1 and CDR2 from the germline V gene are LNHDA and SQIVND (reference sequence). CDR3 length equals 13 residues. In nucleotides, the CDR3 is TGTGCCAGTAGTAGGGGGACAAACTATGGCTACACCTTC. This gives the protein CASSRGTNYGYTF.

The chain is built from TRBV5-4 and TRBJ2-3; 8 nucleotides line up with TRBD2. V lost 0 bases to trimming and J lost 2 bases; unmatched junction nucleotides: 17. This CDR3 comprises 20 residues. Germline-derived CDR1 and CDR2 are SGHNT and YYREEE (reference sequence). The CDR3 region has the DNA TGTGCCAGCAGCTTGGCTTTTTATGGGTCCTTAGCGGGATCCACAGATACGCAGTATTTT. Amino acids: CASSLAFYGSLAGSTDTQYF.

This clone was found a few times. This sequence joins TRBV19 and TRBJ2-7, with TRBD2 as a possible D gene (6 bases). Germline CDR1 reads LNHDA; CDR2 reads SQIVND (reference sequence). The ends were cut back, 3 bases at V and 1 base at J, with 13 bases in the middle. This CDR3 has 15 residues. The CDR3 nucleotides read TGTGCCAGTAGTATGGAGGTAGGAGGGTCCTACGAGCAGTACTTC. Its protein is CASSMEVGGSYEQYF.

J is TRBJ1-2 and V is TRBV5-6; 9 bases are shared with TRBD1. From germline, CDR1 is SGHDT and CDR2 YYEEEE. Trimming removed 7 bases from V and 4 bases from J; junction bases left unmatched: 5. This CDR3 has 13 amino acids. Here the CDR3 reads CASVQGAGYGYTF. CDR3 coding DNA: TGTGCCAGCGTACAGGGGGCCGGCTATGGCTACACCTTC.

This sequence joins TRBV7-2 and TRBJ2-7; D might be TRBD2 (5 bases). The CDR3 is 16 residues long. Germline V gene lookup returns CDR1 SGHTA and CDR2 FQGNSA. The V end was cut by 5 bases, the J end by 0 bases, with 17 bases between. DNA of the CDR3: TGTGCCAGCAGCCGAACCCGGGGTGAAAGCTCCTACGAGCAGTACTTC. Its protein product is CASSRTRGESSYEQYF.

This rearrangement joins TRBV6-5 to TRBJ2-7, with a weak D call TRBD1 (6 bases). The germline V and J ends were trimmed by 5 bases and 3 bases, with 17 bases remaining between them. The germline gives CDR1 MNHEY, CDR2 SVGAGI. This CDR3 spans 15 amino acids. The CDR3 nucleotides read TGTGCCAGCAGTCGAACACGGGACACCGACTACGAGCAGTACTTC. Translation gives CASSRTRDTDYEQYF.

V usage is TRBV30 and J usage is TRBJ1-6, with TRBD1 matching over 10 bases. V lost 3 bases to trimming and J lost 10 bases; unmatched junction nucleotides: 6. CDR1 is GTSNPN and CDR2 is SVGIG in the germline V gene (reference sequence). This CDR3 region has 14 residues. The CDR3 nucleotides are TGTGCCTGGAGCCCGGGACAGGGGTTCTCACCCCTCCACTTT. Translated: CAWSPGQGFSPLHF.

This clone occurred a few times. This rearrangement joins TRBV4-3 to TRBJ2-7; maybe TRBD1 (7 bases). Trimming left V 3 bases short and J 4 bases short, with 16 bases between. Per the germline V gene, CDR1 is LGHNA and CDR2 is YSLEER. The CDR3 totals 15 residues. As DNA, the CDR3 is TGCGCCAGCAGCCAGCAGGCAGGGGGGCTGTACGAGCAGTACTTC. Its translation is CASSQQAGGLYEQYF.

The chain is built from TRBV5-1 and TRBJ2-6; D uncertain. V gave up 4 bases and J gave up 4 bases, with 6 bases separating them. The CDR3 runs to 13 residues. Looked up from germline, CDR1 is SGHRS and CDR2 is YFSETQ. The CDR3 reads CASSPPGANVLTF. In DNA, the CDR3 is TGCGCCAGCAGCCCCCCAGGGGCCAACGTCCTGACTTTC.

The chain recombines TRBV7-2 with TRBJ2-2; TRBD1 matches 8 bases. This CDR3 contains 17 residues. Trimming removed 4 bases from V and 0 bases from J; junction bases left unmatched: 7. Germline-derived CDR1 and CDR2 are SGHTA and FQGNSA. Written as DNA, the CDR3 is TGTGCCAGCAGCTCTGGTAGGACAGGGTCGAACACCGGGGAGCTGTTTTTT. This codes for CASSSGRTGSNTGELFF.

The rearrangement links TRBV5-4 to TRBJ2-5, with 9 bases identical to TRBD2. With V trimmed by 3 bases and J by 5 bases, 11 bases remained unmatched. This CDR3 has 16 residues. Germline loops: CDR1 SGHNT, CDR2 YYREEE (reference sequence). The CDR3 coding sequence is TGTGCCAGCAGCTGGGGCGGGGGGGGCTCGGGTGAGACCCAGTACTTC. Protein sequence: CASSWGGGGSGETQYF.

This chain uses TRBV28 with TRBJ2-7, with a possible D match to TRBD1 (7 bases). Germline lookup yields CDR1 MDHEN and CDR2 SYDVKM. CDR3 size: 12 residues. Trimming removed 3 bases from V and 12 bases from J, with 15 bases in between. The CDR3 DNA follows: TGTGCCAGCAGTTTCACCCAGGGGGGCTGGTACTTC. This sequence encodes CASSFTQGGWYF.

This sequence joins TRBV9 and TRBJ1-1; unclear D gene. The CDR3 totals 14 residues. The germline gives CDR1 SGDLS, CDR2 YYNGEE. The ends were cut back, 2 bases at V and 8 bases at J, with 16 bases in the middle. In DNA, the CDR3 is TGTGCCAGCAGCGTCGGAGAAGGCCTCGAAGAAGCTTTCTTT. Translating gives CASSVGEGLEEAFF.

The chain joins TRBV7-8 to TRBJ2-2; the D is unclear. The germline V gene encodes CDR1 SGHVS and CDR2 FQNEAQ. The CDR3 totals 15 residues. Trimming stripped 5 bases from V and 0 bases from J, with 10 bases between. The CDR3 loop reads CASSPRAANTGELFF. CDR3 sequence (DNA): TGTGCCAGCAGCCCCCGCGCCGCGAACACCGGGGAGCTGTTTTTT. Combining the CDR3 with reference TRBV7-8 and TRBJ2-2 gives the whole variable domain GAGVSQSPRYKVAKRGQDVALRCDPISGHVSLFWYQQALGQGPEFLTYFQNEAQLDKSGLPSDRFFAERPEGSVSTLKIQRTQQEDSAVYLCASSPRAANTGELFFGEGSRLTVL.

The chain combines TRBV28 with TRBJ2-5, with 10 nucleotides matching TRBD2. The CDR3 runs to 17 residues. Looked up from germline, CDR1 is MDHEN and CDR2 is SYDVKM. V lost 2 bases and J lost 4; bases outside the gene matches: 10. CDR3 region: CASSLSLSGGVLETQYF. The CDR3 region has the DNA TGTGCCAGCAGTTTAAGCTTGAGCGGGGGGGTGTTAGAGACCCAGTACTTC. Full variable domain (rest looked up from reference TRBV28 and TRBJ2-5): DVKVTQSSRYLVKRTGEKVFLECVQDMDHENMFWYRQDPGLGLRLIYFSYDVKMKEKGDIPEGYSVSREKKERFSLILESASTNQTSMYLCASSLSLSGGVLETQYFGPGTRLLVL.

V and J are TRBV10-3 and TRBJ1-1; possibly TRBD1 for D (5 bases). Between the trimmed V and J ends, which lost 0 bases and 5 bases, there was a span of 16 bases. This CDR3 comprises 16 residues. CDR1 is ENHRY and CDR2 is SYGVKD in the germline V gene. The chain's CDR3 is CAISESYRQDTTEAFF. As DNA, the CDR3 is TGTGCCATCAGTGAGTCTTACAGGCAGGACACGACTGAAGCTTTCTTT.

This clone has a single count. The CDR3 coding sequence is TGTGCCAGCAGTTACTCGTTGGGACTAGGTGGCGGGGAGCTGTTTTTT. Translating gives CASSYSLGLGGGELFF. The chain recombines TRBV6-6 with TRBJ2-2; TRBD2 matches 8 bases. CDR1 is MNHNY and CDR2 is SVGAGI in the germline V gene (reference sequence). V dropped 0 bases and J dropped 7; count of bases not matched to a gene: 7. The CDR3 is 16 amino acids.

This clone occurred a few times. This chain joins TRBV7-2 and TRBJ2-3, with D perhaps TRBD2 (5 bases). Trimming left V 1 base short and J 1 base short, with 9 bases between. The CDR3 has 15 amino acids. The germline CDR1 and CDR2 sequences are SGHTA and FQGNSA. The CDR3 region is CASSLEERRTDTQYF. The CDR3 region has the DNA TGTGCCAGCAGCTTAGAAGAGCGGCGCACAGATACGCAGTATTTT.

This chain joins TRBV7-3 and TRBJ2-1; D is unclear. The germline V gene encodes CDR1 SGHTA and CDR2 FQGTGA. Trimming took 3 bases from V and 9 from J, leaving 9 bases between them. The length of the CDR3 is 12 residues. CDR3 DNA sequence: TGTGCCAGCAGCTTGGGCCCTGGTGAGCAGTTCTTC. Translating it yields CASSLGPGEQFF.

This clone has just one count. The chain has TRBV10-3 and TRBJ2-1; 7 positions match TRBD2. This CDR3 has 16 amino acids. CDR1 ENHRY and CDR2 SYGVKD come from the germline V gene. J gave up 5 bases and V 2 bases, and 9 bases lay outside the gene matches. The CDR3, as DNA: TGTGCCATCAGTGAGAAGGCTAGCGGTTTAAACAATGAGCAGTTCTTC. Its translation is CAISEKASGLNNEQFF.

The chain employs TRBV29-1 and TRBJ1-2, with D possibly TRBD1 on 6 matching bases. Trimming stripped 4 bases from V and 7 bases from J, with 16 bases between. Germline lookup yields CDR1 SQVTM and CDR2 ANQGSEA. CDR3 length: 13 amino acids. The CDR3 spells CSVGHRESGGYTF. CDR3 nucleotides: TGCAGCGTTGGCCACAGGGAGAGTGGTGGCTACACCTTC.

The chain joins TRBV2 to TRBJ2-3, with a weak D call TRBD2 (5 bases). The CDR3 runs to 16 residues. Trimming left V 4 bases short and J 0 bases short, with 14 bases between. Germline V gene sequence: CDR1 SNHLY, CDR2 FYNNEI. DNA of the CDR3: TGTGCCAGCAGTGTCGGGCGGAGAGGGAGCACAGATACGCAGTATTTT. This gives the protein CASSVGRRGSTDTQYF.

The chain couples TRBV27 to TRBJ2-5, with a possible D match to TRBD2 (6 bases). Germline CDR1 and CDR2: MNHEY and SMNVEV (reference sequence). This CDR3 contains 15 residues. The V and J ends lost 5 bases and 5 bases respectively, with 18 bases between them. The CDR3 spells CASSPAMGDSETQYF. The CDR3 DNA follows: TGTGCCAGCAGTCCCGCCATGGGGGACTCGGAGACCCAGTACTTC.

There are a few counts of this clone. The J gene is TRBJ2-1, the V gene TRBV7-2, with TRBD1 matching 7 bases. After removal of 1 base from V and 2 bases from J, the junction contained 8 bases not matched to a gene. The CDR3 is 17 amino acids. Looked up from germline, CDR1 is SGHTA and CDR2 is FQGNSA. The CDR3 here is CASSLVGAGGTYNEQFF. For the CDR3, the DNA is TGTGCCAGCAGCTTAGTGGGTGCAGGGGGTACCTACAATGAGCAGTTCTTC. Together with reference TRBV7-2 and TRBJ2-1, the CDR3 gives the full variable domain: GAGVSQSPSNKVTEKGKDVELRCDPISGHTALYWYRQSLGQGLEFLIYFQGNSAPDKSGLPSDRFSAERTGGSVSTLTIQRTQQEDSAVYLCASSLVGAGGTYNEQFFGPGTRLTVL.

V usage is TRBV7-9 and J usage is TRBJ2-6; 9 bases map to TRBD1. The CDR3 totals 17 residues. J gave up 0 bases and V 4 bases, and 4 bases lay outside the gene matches. Germline V CDR1 and CDR2: SEHNR, FQNEAQ (reference sequence). The CDR3 loop reads CASSSGTGSSGANVLTF. The CDR3 coding sequence is TGTGCCAGCAGCTCCGGGACAGGGAGCTCTGGGGCCAACGTCCTGACTTTC.

This clone was found a few times. The V gene is TRBV5-1, the J gene TRBJ2-5; D remains ambiguous. Trimming removed 2 bases from V and 2 bases from J, with 10 bases in between. Looked up from germline, CDR1 is SGHRS and CDR2 is YFSETQ. This CDR3 is built from 14 residues. This CDR3 reads CASSLTALQETQYF. DNA for the CDR3: TGCGCCAGCAGCTTAACCGCCCTACAAGAGACCCAGTACTTC.